This T cell receptor (beta chain) was captured in a study of cytomegalovirus exposure and HLA in healthy donors. This CDR3 has 15 amino acids. Germline CDR1 reads SGHNT; CDR2 reads YENEEA. The V gene lost 1 base and the J gene lost 3 bases, with 10 bases spanning the gap. This clone is medium-sized (0.01 to 0.1%) in the sample. 13 Jbeta primers and 60 Vbeta primers were used for the PCR. TCRdb's copy holds only in-frame clones and misses some; the assay was immunoSEQ multiplex PCR. Of about 82,000 clones in the sample, about 70% are singletons; the top ten hold 6.2%. The sequence was collected from a woman between 50 and 59 years old in good health and CMV-seropositive. The chain is built from TRBV11-3 and TRBJ1-5, with D possibly TRBD1 on 5 matching bases. The sequenced sample consisted of PBMCs. In DNA, the CDR3 is TGTGCCAGCAGCTTAGCTGGGGGACTCAATCAGCCCCAGCATTTT. This translates into CASSLAGGLNQPQHF.